The rows below give T cell receptor beta chains drawn from one sample of a study of blood T cell repertoires in COVID-19. TCRdb's copy holds only in-frame clones and misses some; the assay was immunoSEQ multiplex PCR. The sample lists approximately 75,000 clones, around nine tenths seen once, with just under 0.6% in the top ten. Sequenced sample: peripheral blood. The receptor source for this set is a man in his 60s with acute or convalescent COVID-19. CDR3s include the opening cysteine and the closing phenylalanine or tryptophan. For some rows the clone size is stated as once, few or many, or as a class when expanded; others skip it.

v_call	j_call	clone_size	cdr3_aa
TRBV4-1	TRBJ2-3	NA	CASSQEGGTAAGTDTQYF
TRBV3-1/TRBV3-2	TRBJ2-7	NA	CASSHGDYEQYF
TRBV7-3	TRBJ2-2	NA	CASSSQAHGVNTGELFF
TRBV9	TRBJ1-1	NA	CASSRTGKTEAFF
TRBV5-1	TRBJ1-1	few	CASSLAGTGVNTEAFF
TRBV28	TRBJ1-5	NA	CASSLAGNQPQHF
TRBV5-5	TRBJ2-7	NA	CASSSTGAVSGEQYF
TRBV5-4	TRBJ1-2	NA	CASSALRQGIYGYTF
TRBV27	TRBJ1-5	NA	CASSLRGLSNQPQHF
TRBV7-6	TRBJ1-1	NA	CASSLGTAFEGEAFF
TRBV5-6	TRBJ2-7	NA	CASSAGLAAREQYF
TRBV9	TRBJ2-1	NA	CASSVEGERGGREQFF
TRBV24-1	TRBJ2-1	NA	CATSEMTDTEQFF
TRBV6-5	TRBJ1-2	NA	CASRKQGLDYGYTF
TRBV6-4	TRBJ2-1	NA	CASSERGQQFF
TRBV7-3	TRBJ1-1	NA	CASSLNPGVRTEAFF
TRBV6-5	TRBJ2-7	NA	CASRGQDLTRQYF
TRBV29-1	TRBJ1-2	NA	CSARDRRNNYGYTF